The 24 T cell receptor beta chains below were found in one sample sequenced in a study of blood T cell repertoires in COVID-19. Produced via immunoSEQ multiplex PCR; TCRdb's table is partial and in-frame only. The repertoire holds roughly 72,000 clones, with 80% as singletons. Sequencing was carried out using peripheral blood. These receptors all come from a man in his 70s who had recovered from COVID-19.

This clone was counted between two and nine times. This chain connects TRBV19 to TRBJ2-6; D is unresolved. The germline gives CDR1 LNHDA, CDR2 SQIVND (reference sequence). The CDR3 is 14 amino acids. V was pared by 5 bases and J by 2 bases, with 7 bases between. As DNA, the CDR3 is TGTGCCAGTAGTCCCGACACTGGGGCCAACGTCCTGACTTTC. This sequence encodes CASSPDTGANVLTF.

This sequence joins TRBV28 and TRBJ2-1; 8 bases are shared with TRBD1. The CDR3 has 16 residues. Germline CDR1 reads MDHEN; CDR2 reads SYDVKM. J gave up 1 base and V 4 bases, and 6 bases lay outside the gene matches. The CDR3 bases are TGTGCCAGCAGTTCCAACAGGGGGAGGTCCTACAATGAGCAGTTCTTC. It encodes CASSSNRGRSYNEQFF.

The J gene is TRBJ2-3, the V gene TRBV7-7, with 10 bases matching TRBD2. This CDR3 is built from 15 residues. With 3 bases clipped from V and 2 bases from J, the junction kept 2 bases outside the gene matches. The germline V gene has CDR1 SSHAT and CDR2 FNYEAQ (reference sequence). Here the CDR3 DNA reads TGTGCCAGCAGCTTCGGACTAGCGGACACAGATACGCAGTATTTT. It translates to CASSFGLADTDTQYF. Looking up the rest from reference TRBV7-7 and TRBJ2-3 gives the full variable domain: GAGVSQSPRYKVTKRGQDVTLRCDPISSHATLYWYQQALGQGPEFLTYFNYEAQPDKSGLPSDRFSAERPEGSISTLTIQRTEQRDSAMYRCASSFGLADTDTQYFGPGTRLTVL.

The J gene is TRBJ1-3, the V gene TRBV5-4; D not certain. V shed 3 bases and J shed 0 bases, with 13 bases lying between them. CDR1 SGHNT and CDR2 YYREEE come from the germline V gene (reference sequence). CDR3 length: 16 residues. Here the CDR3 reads CASSYPGSPSGNTIYF. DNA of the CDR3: TGTGCCAGCAGCTATCCCGGGAGCCCCTCTGGAAACACCATATATTTT.

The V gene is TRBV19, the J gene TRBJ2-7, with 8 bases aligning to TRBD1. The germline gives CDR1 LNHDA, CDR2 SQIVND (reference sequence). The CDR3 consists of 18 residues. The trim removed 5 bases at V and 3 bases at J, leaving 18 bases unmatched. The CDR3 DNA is TGTGCCAGTAGTGGGGGACAGGTAAAGGGGAAATCGTTCTACGAGCAGTACTTC. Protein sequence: CASSGGQVKGKSFYEQYF.

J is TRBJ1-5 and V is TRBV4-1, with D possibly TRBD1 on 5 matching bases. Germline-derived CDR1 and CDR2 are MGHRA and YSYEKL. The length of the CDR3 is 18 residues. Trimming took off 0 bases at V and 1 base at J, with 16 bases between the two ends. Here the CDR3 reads CASSQEAGPVPSNQPQHF. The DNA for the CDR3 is TGCGCCAGCAGCCAAGAGGCAGGGCCGGTCCCCAGCAATCAGCCCCAGCATTTT.

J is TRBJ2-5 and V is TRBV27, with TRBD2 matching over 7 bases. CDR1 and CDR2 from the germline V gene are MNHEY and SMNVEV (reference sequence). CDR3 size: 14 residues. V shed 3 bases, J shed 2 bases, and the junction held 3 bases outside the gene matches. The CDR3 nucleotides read TGTGCCAGCAGTTTGGCTAGCGGACAAGAGACCCAGTACTTC. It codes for CASSLASGQETQYF.

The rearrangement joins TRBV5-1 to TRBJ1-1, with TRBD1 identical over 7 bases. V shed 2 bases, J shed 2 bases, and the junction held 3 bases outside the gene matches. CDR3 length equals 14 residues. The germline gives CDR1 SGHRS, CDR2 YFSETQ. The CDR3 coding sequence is TGCGCCAGCAGCTTTCGGACAGGCAACACTGAAGCTTTCTTT. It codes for CASSFRTGNTEAFF.

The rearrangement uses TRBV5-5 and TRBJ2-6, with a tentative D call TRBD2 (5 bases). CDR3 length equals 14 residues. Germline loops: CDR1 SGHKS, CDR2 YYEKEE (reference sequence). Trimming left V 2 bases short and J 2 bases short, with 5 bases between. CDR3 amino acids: CASSFGTGANVLTF. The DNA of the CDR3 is TGTGCCAGCAGCTTCGGGACTGGGGCCAACGTCCTGACTTTC.

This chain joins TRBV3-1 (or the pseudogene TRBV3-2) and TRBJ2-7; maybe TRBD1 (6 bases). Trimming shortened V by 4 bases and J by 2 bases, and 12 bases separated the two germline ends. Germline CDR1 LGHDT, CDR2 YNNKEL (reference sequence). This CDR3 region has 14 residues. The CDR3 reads CASSLTRTAYEQYF. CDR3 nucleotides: TGTGCCAGCAGCCTCACCCGGACAGCCTACGAGCAGTACTTC.

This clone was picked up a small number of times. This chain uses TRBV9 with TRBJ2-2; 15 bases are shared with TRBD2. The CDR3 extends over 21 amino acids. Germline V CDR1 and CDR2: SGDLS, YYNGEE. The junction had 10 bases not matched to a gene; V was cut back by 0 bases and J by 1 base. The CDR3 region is CASSVGTGTSGRMRNTGELFF. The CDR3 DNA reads TGTGCCAGCAGCGTAGGGACCGGGACTAGCGGGAGGATGAGGAACACCGGGGAGCTGTTTTTT. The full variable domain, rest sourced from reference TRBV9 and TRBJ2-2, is DSGVTQTPKHLITATGQRVTLRCSPRSGDLSVYWYQQSLDQGLQFLIQYYNGEERAKGNILERFSAQQFPDLHSELNLSSLELGDSALYFCASSVGTGTSGRMRNTGELFFGEGSRLTVL.

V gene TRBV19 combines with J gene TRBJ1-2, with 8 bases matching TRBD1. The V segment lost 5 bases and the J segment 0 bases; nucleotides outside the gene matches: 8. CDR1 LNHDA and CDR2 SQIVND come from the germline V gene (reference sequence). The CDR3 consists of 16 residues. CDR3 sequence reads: CASSPTGAVANYGYTF. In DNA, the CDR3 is TGTGCCAGTAGTCCGACAGGGGCGGTAGCTAACTATGGCTACACCTTC.

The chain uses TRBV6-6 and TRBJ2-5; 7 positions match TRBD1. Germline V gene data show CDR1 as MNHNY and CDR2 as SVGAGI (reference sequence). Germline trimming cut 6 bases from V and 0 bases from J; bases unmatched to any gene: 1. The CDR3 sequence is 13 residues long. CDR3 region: CASRTGNQETQYF. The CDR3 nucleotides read TGTGCCAGCAGGACAGGGAACCAAGAGACCCAGTACTTC.

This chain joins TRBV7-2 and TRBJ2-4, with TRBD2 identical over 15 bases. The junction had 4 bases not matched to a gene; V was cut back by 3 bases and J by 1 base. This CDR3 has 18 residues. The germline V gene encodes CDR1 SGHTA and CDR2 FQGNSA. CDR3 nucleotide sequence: TGTGCCAGCAGCTTCGGTGGGACTAGCGGGGGGGCCAAAAACATTCAGTACTTC. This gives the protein CASSFGGTSGGAKNIQYF. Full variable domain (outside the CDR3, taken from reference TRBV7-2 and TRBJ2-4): GAGVSQSPSNKVTEKGKDVELRCDPISGHTALYWYRQSLGQGLEFLIYFQGNSAPDKSGLPSDRFSAERTGGSVSTLTIQRTQQEDSAVYLCASSFGGTSGGAKNIQYFGAGTRLSVL.

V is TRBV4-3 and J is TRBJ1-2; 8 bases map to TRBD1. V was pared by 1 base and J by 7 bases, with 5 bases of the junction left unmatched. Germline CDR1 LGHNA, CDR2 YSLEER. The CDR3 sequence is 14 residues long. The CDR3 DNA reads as TGCGCCAGCAGCCAAGGGGACAGGAAGATTGGCTACACCTTC. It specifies CASSQGDRKIGYTF.

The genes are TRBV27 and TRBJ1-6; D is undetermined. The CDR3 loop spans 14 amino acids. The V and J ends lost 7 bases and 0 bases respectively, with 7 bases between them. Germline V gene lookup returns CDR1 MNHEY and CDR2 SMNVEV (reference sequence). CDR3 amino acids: CASNPSSYNSPLHF. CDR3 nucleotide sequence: TGTGCCAGCAACCCGAGCTCCTATAATTCACCCCTCCACTTT.

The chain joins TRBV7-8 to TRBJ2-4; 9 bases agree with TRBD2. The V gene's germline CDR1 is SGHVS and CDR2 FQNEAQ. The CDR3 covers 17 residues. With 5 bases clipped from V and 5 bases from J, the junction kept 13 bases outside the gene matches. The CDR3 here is CASSPRLGGGVQNIQYF. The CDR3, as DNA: TGTGCCAGCAGCCCCCGACTGGGCGGGGGGGTACAAAACATTCAGTACTTC.

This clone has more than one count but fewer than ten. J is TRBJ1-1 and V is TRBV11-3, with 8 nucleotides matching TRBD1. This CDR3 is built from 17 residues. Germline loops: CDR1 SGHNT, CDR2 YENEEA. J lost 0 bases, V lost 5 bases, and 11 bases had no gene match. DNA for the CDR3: TGTGCCAGCAGCCTCCGACAGGGGTTAATAGTGAACACTGAAGCTTTCTTT. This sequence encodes CASSLRQGLIVNTEAFF.

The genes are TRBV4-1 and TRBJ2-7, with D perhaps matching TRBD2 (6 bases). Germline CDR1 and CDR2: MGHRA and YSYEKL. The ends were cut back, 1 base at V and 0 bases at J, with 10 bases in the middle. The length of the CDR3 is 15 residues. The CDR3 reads CASSQGLANSYEQYF. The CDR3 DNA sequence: TGCGCCAGCAGCCAAGGTCTAGCGAACTCCTACGAGCAGTACTTC.

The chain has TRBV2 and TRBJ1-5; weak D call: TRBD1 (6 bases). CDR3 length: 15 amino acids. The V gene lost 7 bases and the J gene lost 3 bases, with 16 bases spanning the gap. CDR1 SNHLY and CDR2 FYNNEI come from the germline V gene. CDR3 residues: CASTLSQGSNQPQHF. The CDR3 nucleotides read TGTGCCAGCACGCTCTCCCAGGGGTCCAATCAGCCCCAGCATTTT.

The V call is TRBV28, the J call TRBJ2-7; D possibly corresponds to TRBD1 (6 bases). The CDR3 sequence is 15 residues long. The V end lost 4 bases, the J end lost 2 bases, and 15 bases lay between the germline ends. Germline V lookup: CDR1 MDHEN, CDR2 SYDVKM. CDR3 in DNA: TGTGCCAGCAGTTCACCCGCGACAGGCCCCTACGAGCAGTACTTC. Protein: CASSSPATGPYEQYF. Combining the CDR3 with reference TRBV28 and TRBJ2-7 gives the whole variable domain DVKVTQSSRYLVKRTGEKVFLECVQDMDHENMFWYRQDPGLGLRLIYFSYDVKMKEKGDIPEGYSVSREKKERFSLILESASTNQTSMYLCASSSPATGPYEQYFGPGTRLTVT.

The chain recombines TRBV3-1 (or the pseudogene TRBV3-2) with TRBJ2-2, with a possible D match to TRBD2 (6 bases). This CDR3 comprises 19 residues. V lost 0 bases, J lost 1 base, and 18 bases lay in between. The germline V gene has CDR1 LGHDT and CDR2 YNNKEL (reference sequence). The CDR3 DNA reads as TGTGCCAGCAGCCAAGATTGGCGGGAAGGACGGAAGAACACCGGGGAGCTGTTTTTT. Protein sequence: CASSQDWREGRKNTGELFF.

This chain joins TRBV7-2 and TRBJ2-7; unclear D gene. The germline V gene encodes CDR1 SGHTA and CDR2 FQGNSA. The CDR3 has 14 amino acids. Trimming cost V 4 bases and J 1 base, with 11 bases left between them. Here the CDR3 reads CASSYDFGSYEQYF. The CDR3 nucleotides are TGTGCCAGCAGCTATGACTTCGGTTCCTACGAGCAGTACTTC.

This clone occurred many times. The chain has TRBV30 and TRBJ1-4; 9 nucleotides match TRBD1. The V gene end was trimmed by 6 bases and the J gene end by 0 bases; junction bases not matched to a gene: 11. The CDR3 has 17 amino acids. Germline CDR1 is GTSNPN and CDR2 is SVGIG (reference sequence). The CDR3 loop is CACKGAGQGPTNEKLFF. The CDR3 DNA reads TGTGCCTGCAAAGGGGCGGGACAGGGTCCAACTAATGAAAAACTGTTTTTT. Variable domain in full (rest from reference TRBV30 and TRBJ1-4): SQTIHQWPATLVQPVGSPLSLECTVEGTSNPNLYWYRQAAGRGLQLLFYSVGIGQISSEVPQNLSASRPQDRQFILSSKKLLLSDSGFYLCACKGAGQGPTNEKLFFGSGTQLSVL.